One and the same sample provided the 12 T cell receptor beta chains below, sequenced in a study of shared clonotypes between healthy human individuals. CD45RO-negative cells were positively selected for CCR7, leaving out terminally differentiated effector memory CD45RA+ cells. Assay: immunoSEQ multiplex PCR; the TCRdb copy retains only in-frame clones and omits some. The repertoire holds around 2,000,000 clones, approximately 94% seen once, with over 1.5% in the top ten. Sample: naive CD8+ T cells from PBMCs. All receptors derive from a man between 18 and 35 years old in good health. Some clones in this sample may be carry-over from other donors' samples.

V usage is TRBV7-8 and J usage is TRBJ2-2; TRBD2 matches 7 bases. After removal of 5 bases from V and 2 bases from J, the junction contained 5 bases not matched to a gene. The CDR3 consists of 15 residues. Germline CDR1 is SGHVS and CDR2 is FQNEAQ. The CDR3 DNA reads TGTGCCAGCAGCGATCAGCGGGAAAACACCGGGGAGCTGTTTTTT. Protein: CASSDQRENTGELFF.

This chain joins TRBV25-1 and TRBJ1-2; D might be TRBD1 (5 bases). Trimming shortened V by 4 bases and J by 3 bases, and 18 bases separated the two germline ends. Germline V gene sequence: CDR1 MGHDK, CDR2 SYGVNS. CDR3 length equals 16 residues. The DNA for the CDR3 is TGTGCCAGCAGTGGACCCCGGGACCCTGGGGACTATGGCTACACCTTC. Its translation: CASSGPRDPGDYGYTF.

CDR3 nucleotide sequence: TGTGCCAGCACCCTAGGGGACCGTCAGGGGGATGAGCAGTTCTTC. Its translation: CASTLGDRQGDEQFF. V gene TRBV11-2 combines with J gene TRBJ2-1; the match to TRBD1 covers 7 bases. Germline CDR1 and CDR2: SGHAT and FQNNGV. Trimming cost V 7 bases and J 8 bases; bases outside gene matches: 14. The CDR3 covers 15 residues.

This clone was counted a single time. The chain uses TRBV28 and TRBJ1-1, with D maybe TRBD1 (6 bases). The CDR3 extends over 14 amino acids. Germline V CDR1 and CDR2: MDHEN, SYDVKM. V was pared by 4 bases and J by 6 bases, with 15 bases between. CDR3 in amino acids: CASSWPTGIAEAFF. CDR3 DNA: TGTGCCAGCAGTTGGCCCACAGGGATCGCTGAAGCTTTCTTT. Variable domain in full (rest from reference TRBV28 and TRBJ1-1): DVKVTQSSRYLVKRTGEKVFLECVQDMDHENMFWYRQDPGLGLRLIYFSYDVKMKEKGDIPEGYSVSREKKERFSLILESASTNQTSMYLCASSWPTGIAEAFFGQGTRLTVV.

The chain has TRBV9 and TRBJ2-1; 8 bases fit TRBD1. The germline V gene encodes CDR1 SGDLS and CDR2 YYNGEE. Trimming cost V 3 bases and J 8 bases; bases outside gene matches: 10. The CDR3 covers 15 residues. This CDR3 reads CASSGTGGSSHEQFF. The CDR3 DNA sequence: TGTGCCAGCAGCGGTACAGGGGGATCCTCCCATGAGCAGTTCTTC.

The chain joins TRBV7-8 to TRBJ1-2; the match to TRBD1 covers 9 bases. The trim removed 8 bases at V and 8 bases at J, leaving 12 bases unmatched. The CDR3 has 14 residues. Germline CDR1 and CDR2: SGHVS and FQNEAQ. CDR3 in DNA: TGTGCCAGCGGACAGGGGAGGTTGTTGGGGGGCTACACCTTC. It translates to CASGQGRLLGGYTF.

The genes are TRBV7-9 and TRBJ2-3; 7 bases align to TRBD2. CDR1 is SEHNR and CDR2 is FQNEAQ in the germline V gene (reference sequence). This CDR3 contains 15 residues. J gave up 5 bases and V 5 bases, and 10 bases lay outside the gene matches. CDR3 nucleotide sequence: TGTGCCAGCAGCACCCGCGATAGCGGGCAAGATACGCAGTATTTT. Its translation is CASSTRDSGQDTQYF.

The chain employs TRBV28 and TRBJ2-7, with 7 bases that match TRBD1. In germline, CDR1 is MDHEN, CDR2 SYDVKM. The CDR3 has 14 residues. Trimming took 1 base from V and 5 from J; bases not matched to a gene: 5. The CDR3 bases are TGTGCCAGCAGTTTATTGACAGGGACCAACGAGCAGTACTTC. It specifies CASSLLTGTNEQYF.

The CDR3 region is CASSLDRGRGGDTIYF. In DNA, the CDR3 is TGTGCCAGCAGTTTAGACAGGGGGCGCGGAGGGGACACCATATATTTT. This sequence joins TRBV28 and TRBJ1-3; 10 bases align to TRBD1. With 2 bases clipped from V and 8 bases from J, the junction kept 9 bases outside the gene matches. CDR1 and CDR2 (germline): MDHEN, SYDVKM. The CDR3 runs 16 residues.

Only a few counts were recorded for this clone. The V call is TRBV7-2, the J call TRBJ2-7; D gene unclear. Per the germline V gene, CDR1 is SGHTA and CDR2 is FQGNSA. The CDR3 covers 15 residues. Trimming stripped 4 bases from V and 1 base from J, with 14 bases between. As DNA, the CDR3 is TGTGCCAGCAGCTGGACCGCGACTGAGTCCTACGAGCAGTACTTC. As protein: CASSWTATESYEQYF. Using reference TRBV7-2 and TRBJ2-7 for the parts outside the CDR3, the full variable domain is GAGVSQSPSNKVTEKGKDVELRCDPISGHTALYWYRQSLGQGLEFLIYFQGNSAPDKSGLPSDRFSAERTGGSVSTLTIQRTQQEDSAVYLCASSWTATESYEQYFGPGTRLTVT.

This chain uses TRBV7-9 with TRBJ2-1; no definite D call. The CDR3 contains 9 residues. The V and J ends lost 8 bases and 8 bases respectively, with 4 bases between them. Germline-derived CDR1 and CDR2 are SEHNR and FQNEAQ (reference sequence). The CDR3 spells CASEDEQFF. CDR3 coding DNA: TGTGCCAGCGAGGATGAGCAGTTCTTC.

DNA of the CDR3: TGTGCCAGCAGGCCTGGGGGTTTCACAGATACGCAGTATTTT. Translating it yields CASRPGGFTDTQYF. This rearrangement joins TRBV2 to TRBJ2-3, with D possibly being TRBD1 or TRBD2 (5 bases each). Germline V gene lookup returns CDR1 SNHLY and CDR2 FYNNEI. V shed 6 bases and J shed 2 bases, with 12 bases lying between them. CDR3 size: 14 residues.